This is a list of T cell receptor beta chains from one sample in a study of blood T cell repertoires in COVID-19. Sequencing was performed with immunoSEQ multiplex PCR; in TCRdb, only in-frame clones are kept and a portion is missing. Of about 60,000 clones in the sample, nearly 90% were seen once. The material sequenced was peripheral blood. Receptor source: a man in his fifties or sixties with active COVID-19. Each CDR3 is given with its conserved first and last residue. Some rows have no size entry. The others give once, few or many, or a class for an expanded clone.

v_gene	abundance	CDR3aa
TRBV18	NA	CASSPIRGTQYF
TRBV5-1	NA	CASSSIGGQSNEKLFF
TRBV9	NA	CASSSLSTAYEQYF
TRBV5-4	NA	CASSSSPGQGNEAFF
TRBV3-1/TRBV3-2	NA	CASSRSVPTSGRTDTQYF
TRBV6-2/TRBV6-3	NA	CASSYPLAGGPKNIQYF
TRBV18	NA	CASSPPGDGEQFF
TRBV18	NA	CASSLRGQGTPEETQYF
TRBV7-8	NA	CASSAMGRGDGYTF
TRBV4-2	few	CASSQAWDIDEKLFF
TRBV6-6	NA	CASSYRQGSSTDTQYF
TRBV4-1	NA	CASSQDLYGTGDEQYF
TRBV5-1	NA	CASGGVGGTDTQYF
TRBV11-2	NA	CASSLELAPLGETQYF
TRBV30	NA	CAWTTQGGISGNTIYF
TRBV5-5	NA	CASSLVSGTEAFF
TRBV3-1/TRBV3-2	NA	CASSPDNGRGTF
TRBV9	NA	CASSVEGGRNQPQHF
TRBV5-6	NA	CASSFGGITYEQYF
TRBV6-2/TRBV6-3	NA	CASSDYGGQQETQYF